This T cell receptor (beta chain) was sequenced in a study of cytomegalovirus exposure and HLA in healthy donors. Study-level information: A later analysis reported the 100 to 150 validation repertoires used the same platform as the 500 to 800 first-cohort repertoires.

Worth noting for this clone: The antigen remains unidentified.

While the first cohort had 650 to 850 subjects, the donors belonged to the separate validation cohort of 100 to 150 subjects. The protocol was immunoSEQ multiplex PCR, while the TCRdb copy is restricted to in-frame clones and leaves out a portion. The sample lists about 160,000 clones, about four fifths seen once, with 9.5% to 13% in the top ten. Study-wide results and caveats: According to reports, the classifier identified cytomegalovirus status with high specificity and sensitivity. There were a few CMV-associated chains whose specificity for CMV antigens was confirmed in vitro.

Sequences were obtained from PBMCs. The TCR sequence derives from a man aged 25 to 40 in good health and CMV-seropositive.

The CDR3 DNA sequence: TGTGCCAGCAGCCAAGATGGACTAGCGGGGGGGTCAGATACGCAGTATTTT. Translation gives CASSQDGLAGGSDTQYF. V usage is TRBV14 and J usage is TRBJ2-3; 15 bases align to TRBD2. V dropped 0 bases and J dropped 4; count of bases not matched to a gene: 2. The germline V gene encodes CDR1 SGHDN and CDR2 FVKESK. The CDR3 runs to 17 residues.